These 4 T cell receptor beta chains came from one sample sequenced in a study of CD8 T cells in ankylosing spondylitis. MiXCR was run by TCRdb on the 5' RACE reads, yielding one entry per CDR3 protein. The repertoire holds roughly 160,000 distinct CDR3 sequences, with 11% as singletons. Sequenced input: blood, either unsorted or a sorted T cell fraction (not recorded which). These receptors were taken from a male donor with ankylosing spondylitis or in good health (not recorded which).

This clonotype was recorded a few times. The chain carries TRBV20-1 and TRBJ1-6; TRBD1 might be the D (6 bases). Germline V gene lookup returns CDR1 DFQATT and CDR2 SNEGSKA (reference sequence). V was pared by 2 bases and J by 7 bases, with 12 bases between. The CDR3 has 14 amino acids. The CDR3 here is CSARQGSGNSPLHF. As DNA, the CDR3 is TGCAGTGCTAGACAGGGGTCTGGGAATTCACCCCTCCACTTT.

V is TRBV7-2 and J is TRBJ1-2; 8 bases line up with TRBD1. Germline V gene data show CDR1 as SGHTA and CDR2 as FQGNSA. V lost 5 bases and J lost 4; bases outside the gene matches: 9. The CDR3 is made up of 15 amino acids. The CDR3 spells CASSTHRTGSYGYTF. The CDR3 bases are TGTGCCAGCAGCACACATAGGACAGGGAGCTATGGCTACACCTTC.

This clonotype was counted ten times or more. The CDR3 region is CASSLQGHLYYGYTF. DNA of the CDR3: TGTGCCAGCAGTTTACAGGGACACCTTTACTATGGCTACACCTTC. The J gene is TRBJ1-2, the V gene TRBV27; TRBD1 is a possible D gene (6 bases). With 2 bases removed from V and 3 bases from J, the gap between germline ends came to 13 bases. Germline CDR1 is MNHEY and CDR2 is SMNVEV (reference sequence). The CDR3 runs to 15 residues.

The V and J genes are TRBV20-1 and TRBJ2-2, with a possible D match to TRBD2 (5 bases). Germline CDR1 and CDR2: DFQATT and SNEGSKA (reference sequence). Trimming pared 2 bases from V and 6 bases from J, leaving 16 bases between. The CDR3 sequence is 15 residues long. In nucleotides, the CDR3 is TGCAGTGCTAGATCGAACGTTCTAGCTCCCGGGGAGCTGTTTTTT. As protein: CSARSNVLAPGELFF.